In this sample, the clone carrying this T cell receptor (beta chain) turned up a few times. Its matching antigen is unknown. CDR1 and CDR2 from the germline V gene are SGHRS and YFSETQ. CDR3 length: 17 residues. Deletions cut 1 base from V and 0 bases from J, with 16 bases between. These data are taken from a study of identical twins. Overall study findings and caveats: The authors drew conclusions from cross-sectional statistical analysis rather than following the same donors. Alpha sequences that were out-of-frame and twin-shared showed an excess of low generation probability.

Template switching added a universal primer binding site, and final cDNA carried unique molecular identifiers. Via MiXCR, TCRdb re-called the 5' RACE reads, giving one row per CDR3 protein. The sample records hundreds of thousands of distinct CDR3 sequences, 5.5% to 6.5% being singletons. Source material: naive T cells sorted from blood. The chain couples TRBV5-1 to TRBJ1-1; no clear D gene. This receptor was identified in a man between 18 and 35 years old in good health. The CDR3 protein is CASSLQSARPMNTEAFF. The CDR3 bases are TGCGCCAGCAGCTTGCAGTCAGCCAGGCCAATGAACACTGAAGCTTTCTTT.